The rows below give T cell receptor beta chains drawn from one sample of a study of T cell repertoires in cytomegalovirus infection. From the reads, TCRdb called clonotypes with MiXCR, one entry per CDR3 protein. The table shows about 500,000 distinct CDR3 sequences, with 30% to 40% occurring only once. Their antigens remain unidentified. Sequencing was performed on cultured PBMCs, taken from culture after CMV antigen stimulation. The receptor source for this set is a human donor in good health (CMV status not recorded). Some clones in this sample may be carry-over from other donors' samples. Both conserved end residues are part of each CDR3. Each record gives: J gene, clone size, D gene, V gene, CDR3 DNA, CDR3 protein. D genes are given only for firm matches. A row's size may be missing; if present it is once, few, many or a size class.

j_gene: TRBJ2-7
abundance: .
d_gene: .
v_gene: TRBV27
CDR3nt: TGTGCCAGCAGGGTAGGGTACGAGCAGTACTTC
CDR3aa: CASRVGYEQYF

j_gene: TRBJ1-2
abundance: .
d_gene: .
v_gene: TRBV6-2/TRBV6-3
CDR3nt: TGTGCCAGCAGTACTAGACTTCTACACACCTTC
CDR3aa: CASSTRLLHTF

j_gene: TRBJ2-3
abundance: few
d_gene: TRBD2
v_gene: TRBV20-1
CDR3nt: TGCAGTGCGCCTACTAGCGGGTTGGGAGATACGCAGTATTTT
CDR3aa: CSAPTSGLGDTQYF

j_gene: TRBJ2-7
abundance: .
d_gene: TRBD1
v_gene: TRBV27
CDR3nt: TGTGCCAGCAGCAGGGACAGTACCTACGAGCAGTACTTC
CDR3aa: CASSRDSTYEQYF

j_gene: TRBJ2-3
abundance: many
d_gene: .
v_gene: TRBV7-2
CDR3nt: TGTGCCAGCAGCTTAGACTGGGGGGTTACAGATACGCAGTATTTT
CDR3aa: CASSLDWGVTDTQYF

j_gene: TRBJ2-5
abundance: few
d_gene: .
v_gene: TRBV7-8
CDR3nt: TGTGCCAGCAGCCCCGGGAACAGTCGAGCAGAGACCCAGTACTTC
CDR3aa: CASSPGNSRAETQYF

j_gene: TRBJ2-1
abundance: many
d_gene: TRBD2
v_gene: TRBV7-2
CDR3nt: TGTGCCAGCAGCTTAGGCACCGGCGGGAGGTGGAATGAGCAGTTCTTC
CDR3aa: CASSLGTGGRWNEQFF

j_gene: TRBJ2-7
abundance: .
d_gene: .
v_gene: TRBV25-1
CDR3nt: TGTGCCAGCGGGGGGTGGCGGGACAGACCCTACGAGCAGTACTTC
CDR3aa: CASGGWRDRPYEQYF

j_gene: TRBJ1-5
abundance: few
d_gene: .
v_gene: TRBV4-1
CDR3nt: TGCGCCAGCAGCCAAGGAGGGCAGGGCAATCAGCCCCAGCATTTT
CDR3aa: CASSQGGQGNQPQHF

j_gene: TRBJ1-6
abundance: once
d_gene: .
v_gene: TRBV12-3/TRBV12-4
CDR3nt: TGTGCCAGCAGTTCACTGGGGGAGGTTCGATCACCCCTCCACTTT
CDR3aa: CASSSLGEVRSPLHF

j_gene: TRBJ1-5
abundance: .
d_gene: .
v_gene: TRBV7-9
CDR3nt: TGTGCCAGCAGCTTAGAATCGACGTTAACTGATCAGCCCCAGCATTTT
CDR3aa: CASSLESTLTDQPQHF

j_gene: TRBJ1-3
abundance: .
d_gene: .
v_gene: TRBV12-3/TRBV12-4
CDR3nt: TGTGCCAGCAGTTCCCCAACAATCTTAGCGGGAAACACCATATATTTT
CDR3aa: CASSSPTILAGNTIYF

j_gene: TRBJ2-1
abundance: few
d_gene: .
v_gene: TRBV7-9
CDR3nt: TGTGCCAGCAGCTTACCGGGATTCCCCAATGAGCAGTTCTTC
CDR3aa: CASSLPGFPNEQFF

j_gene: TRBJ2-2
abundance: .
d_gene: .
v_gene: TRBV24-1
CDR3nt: TGTGCCACCGCCTTGTCTGGGAACACCGGGGAGCTGTTTTTT
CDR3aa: CATALSGNTGELFF

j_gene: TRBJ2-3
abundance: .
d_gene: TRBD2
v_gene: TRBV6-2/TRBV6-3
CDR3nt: TGTGCCAGCAGTCCCCTTCGACCAGCGGGAGCGGATACGCAGTATTTT
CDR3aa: CASSPLRPAGADTQYF

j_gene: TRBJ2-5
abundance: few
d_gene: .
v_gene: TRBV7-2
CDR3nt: TGTGCCAGCAGCTTGCCCCTAGAGACCCAGTACTTC
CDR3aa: CASSLPLETQYF

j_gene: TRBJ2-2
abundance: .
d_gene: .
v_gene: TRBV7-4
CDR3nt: TGTGCCAGCCGTCGGCGGGGGAACACCGGGGAGCTGTTTTTT
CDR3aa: CASRRRGNTGELFF

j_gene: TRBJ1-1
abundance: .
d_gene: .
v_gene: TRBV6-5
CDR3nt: TGTGCCAGCAGCTTGGGAGGGAACGGAGCTTTCTTT
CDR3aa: CASSLGGNGAFF

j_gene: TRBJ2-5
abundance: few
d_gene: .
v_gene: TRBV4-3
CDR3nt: TGCGCCAGCAGCCTGGGGGCCGTGGGGGGAAGGGAGACCCAGTACTTC
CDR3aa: CASSLGAVGGRETQYF

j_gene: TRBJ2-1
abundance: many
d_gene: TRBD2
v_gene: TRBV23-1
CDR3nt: TGCGCCAGCAGTCAAGGACTAGCCCTATCCTACAATGAGCAGTTCTTC
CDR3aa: CASSQGLALSYNEQFF

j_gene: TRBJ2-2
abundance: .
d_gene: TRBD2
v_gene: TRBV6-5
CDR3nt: TGTGCCAGCAGTTACTCCTTCCTAGCGGGAGGGTCGACCGGGGAGCTGTTTTTT
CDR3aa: CASSYSFLAGGSTGELFF

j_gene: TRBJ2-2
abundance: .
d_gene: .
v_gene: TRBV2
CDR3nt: TGTGCCAGCAGTGAAAATCTCGGGGAGCTGTTTTTT
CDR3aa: CASSENLGELFF

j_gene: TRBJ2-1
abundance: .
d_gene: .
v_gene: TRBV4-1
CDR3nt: TGCGCCAGCAGCCCTCCGAGGGGGTACAATGAGCAGTTCTTC
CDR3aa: CASSPPRGYNEQFF

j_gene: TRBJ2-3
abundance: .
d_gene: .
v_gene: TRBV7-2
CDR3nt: TGTGCCAGCAGCTTCACTAGCTCCAACGAGGGCGCGCAGTATTTT
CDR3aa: CASSFTSSNEGAQYF